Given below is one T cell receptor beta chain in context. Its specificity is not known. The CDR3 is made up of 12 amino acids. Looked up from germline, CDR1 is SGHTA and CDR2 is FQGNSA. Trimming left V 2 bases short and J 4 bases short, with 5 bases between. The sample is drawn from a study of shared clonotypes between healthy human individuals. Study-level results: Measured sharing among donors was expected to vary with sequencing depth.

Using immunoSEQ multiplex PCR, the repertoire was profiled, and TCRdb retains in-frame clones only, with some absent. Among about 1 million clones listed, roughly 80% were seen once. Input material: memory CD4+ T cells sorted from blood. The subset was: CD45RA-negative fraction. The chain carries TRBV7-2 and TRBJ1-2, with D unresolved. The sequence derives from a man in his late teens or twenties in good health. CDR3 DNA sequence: TGTGCCAGCAGCTTAAATCTCTATGGCTACACCTTC. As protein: CASSLNLYGYTF.